This entry is about one TCR beta chain. The method was immunoSEQ multiplex PCR; TCRdb's version includes in-frame clones alone and lacks a portion of them. The sample records approximately 730,000 clones, roughly 88% being singletons. This specimen comes from a study of shared T cell receptors in the human thymus. V trimming: 0 bases; J trimming: 6 bases; junction bases outside the gene matches: 4. The CDR3 contains 15 residues. The germline CDR1 and CDR2 sequences are LGHNA and YNFKEQ. A further study also used this sample, focusing on human thymus T cells. Turning to that study: Donors were healthy Finnish infants having corrective surgery for congenital heart defects. Corrective cardiac surgery supplied the resected thymus tissue. It looked as if thymic and blood repertoires used V and J genes in a biased way. There were highly overlapping thymic repertoires among unrelated individuals, as related research reported.

Sequencing was performed on thymocytes. The TCR sequence derives from a girl under three years old with a congenital heart defect. This chain links TRBV4-2 with TRBJ2-1; 8 positions agree with TRBD2. CDR3 DNA: TGTGCCAGCAGCCAAGAAAGGACTAGCATCAATGAGCAGTTCTTC. It translates to CASSQERTSINEQFF.